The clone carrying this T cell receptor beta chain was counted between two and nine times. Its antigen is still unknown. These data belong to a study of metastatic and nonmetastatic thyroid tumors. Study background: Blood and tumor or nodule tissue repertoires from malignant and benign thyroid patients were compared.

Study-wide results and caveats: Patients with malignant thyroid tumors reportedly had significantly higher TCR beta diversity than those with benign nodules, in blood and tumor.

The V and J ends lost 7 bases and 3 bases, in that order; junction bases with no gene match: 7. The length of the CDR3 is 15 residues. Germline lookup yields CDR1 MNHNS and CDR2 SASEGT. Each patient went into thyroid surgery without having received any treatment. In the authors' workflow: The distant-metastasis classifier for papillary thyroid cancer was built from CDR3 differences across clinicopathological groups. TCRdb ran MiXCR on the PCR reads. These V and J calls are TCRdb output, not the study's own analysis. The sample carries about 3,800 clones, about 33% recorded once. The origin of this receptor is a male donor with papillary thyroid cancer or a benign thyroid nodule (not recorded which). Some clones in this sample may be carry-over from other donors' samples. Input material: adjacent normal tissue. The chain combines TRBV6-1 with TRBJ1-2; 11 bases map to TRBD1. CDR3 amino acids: CASTDRGQLDYGYTF. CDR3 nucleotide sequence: TGTGCCAGCACGGACAGGGGGCAATTGGACTATGGCTACACCTTC.